This TCR beta chain was profiled in a study of cytotoxic CD8 clonotypes in ibrutinib-treated CLL. Study-level points and caveats: Clonality measured at baseline exceeded age-matched healthy donors, tracking circulating CD8+ T-cell counts. The times at which samples were taken varied between sustained-remission and progressing patients.

In regard to this clone: Its specificity is unknown.

Germline CDR1 SGDLS, CDR2 YYNGEE. With 0 bases removed from V and 1 base from J, the gap between germline ends came to 10 bases. This CDR3 comprises 16 residues. The targeted sequencing depth was 1 in 200,000 to 1 in 1 million T cells. Libraries were prepared by immunoSEQ multiplex PCR; TCRdb keeps only in-frame clonotypes and omits some of them. The table lists about 50,000 clones, approximately 82% of them singletons. The specimen comprised PBMCs, sampled after 24 months of ibrutinib treatment. This sequence joins TRBV9 and TRBJ2-2, with D tentatively TRBD2 (6 bases). The source of this sequence is a human donor with chronic lymphocytic leukemia. The CDR3 protein is CASSVGVSGNTGELFF. The CDR3 DNA follows: TGTGCCAGCAGCGTAGGGGTTAGCGGGAACACCGGGGAGCTGTTTTTT.